The rows below give T cell receptor beta chains drawn from one sample of a study of cytomegalovirus exposure and HLA in healthy donors. Here immunoSEQ multiplex PCR was the method, and the copy in TCRdb shows in-frame clones only, minus some. The repertoire holds 100,000 or so clones, with around 80% as singletons. What was sequenced was PBMCs. The receptors shown here come from a woman in her late teens or twenties in good health and CMV-seronegative. Each CDR3 is given with its conserved first and last residue. The D gene is left open where the match is weak. A row's size may be missing; if present it is once, few, many or a size class.

v_gene	abundance	d_gene	j_gene	CDR3nt	CDR3aa
TRBV11-2	.	TRBD2	TRBJ2-1	TGTGCCAGCAGCTCCCTTAGCGGGAGTCCCTACAATGAGCAGTTCTTC	CASSSLSGSPYNEQFF
TRBV7-2	.	TRBD2	TRBJ2-2	TGTGCCAGCAGCTTAGGAGGCGGGAGGCGCAACGGGGAGCTGTTTTTT	CASSLGGGRRNGELFF
TRBV13	.	TRBD1	TRBJ1-6	TGTGCCAGCAGCCGGGTGGACAGGGGTAATTCACCCCTCCACTTT	CASSRVDRGNSPLHF
TRBV27	.	TRBD2	TRBJ2-7	TGTGCCAGCAGTTTAGGACTAGCGGGGGGGCAGTCCTACGAGCAGTACTTC	CASSLGLAGGQSYEQYF
TRBV19	.	.	TRBJ2-2	TGTGCCAGTAGTAAGCGGGTCAACACCGGGGAGCTGTTTTTT	CASSKRVNTGELFF
TRBV7-2	.	TRBD1	TRBJ2-7	TGTGCCAGCAGCCTGGACAGGGTCTCCTACGAGCAGTACTTC	CASSLDRVSYEQYF
TRBV25-1	.	.	TRBJ2-2	TGTGCCAGCAGTGAAATGGGGCAGGGCACCGGGGAGCTGTTTTTT	CASSEMGQGTGELFF
TRBV4-1	.	.	TRBJ2-3	TGCGCCAGCAGCCCGACTAGGCCAGATACGCAGTATTTT	CASSPTRPDTQYF
TRBV7-9	.	.	TRBJ2-1	TGTGCCAGCAGCCTGGGGCCAGGGTCCTACAATGAGCAGTTCTTC	CASSLGPGSYNEQFF
TRBV11-3	.	.	TRBJ2-3	TGTGCCAGCAGCTTTGGCAGGGGTGCAGATACGCAGTATTTT	CASSFGRGADTQYF
TRBV28	.	.	TRBJ1-2	TGTGCCACCAGTTACGGGGGATCCCTCTATGGCTACACCTTC	CATSYGGSLYGYTF
TRBV15	.	TRBD1	TRBJ1-4	TGTGCCACCAGCCCGACCGGGACAGTGCGCTTTTCTGAAAAACTGTTTTTT	CATSPTGTVRFSEKLFF
TRBV9	.	.	TRBJ2-7	TGTGCCAGCAGCGCGGGGCTACAAGGGACAAACTCCTACGAGCAGTACTTC	CASSAGLQGTNSYEQYF
TRBV28	.	TRBD1	TRBJ1-4	TGTGCCAGCGGCAGGGGGCATACTAATGAAAAACTGTTTTTT	CASGRGHTNEKLFF
TRBV25-1	.	.	TRBJ1-1	TGTGCCAGCTCCCGGGTGGGTCAAGAAGCTTTCTTT	CASSRVGQEAFF
TRBV5-6	.	.	TRBJ2-7	TGTGCCAGCAGCTCTATCGGGACTTACTACGAGCAGTACTTC	CASSSIGTYYEQYF
TRBV4-3	.	.	TRBJ2-7	TGCGCCAGCAGCCAAGGTTCTAGCGCTGGGCGGTACGAGCAGTACTTC	CASSQGSSAGRYEQYF
TRBV7-9	.	TRBD1	TRBJ2-2	TGTGCCAGCAGCTTAGGAGGGACAGGGGGCACCGGGGAGCTGTTTTTT	CASSLGGTGGTGELFF
TRBV4-1	few	.	TRBJ1-1	TGCGCCAGCAGCCAAGATTTATTGCGGAAGAACACTGAAGCTTTCTTT	CASSQDLLRKNTEAFF
TRBV4-1	few	TRBD1	TRBJ1-1	TGCGCCAGCAGCCCGACCCCAGACAGGGTGGCTGAAGCTTTCTTT	CASSPTPDRVAEAFF
TRBV7-2	.	TRBD2	TRBJ2-7	TGTGCCAGCAGCTTAGGTACGGGGGGGCTATACGAGCAGTACTTC	CASSLGTGGLYEQYF
TRBV11-2	.	TRBD1	TRBJ1-4	TGTGCCAGCAGCCCCCAGACAGGGGGCCCTAATGAAAAACTGTTTTTT	CASSPQTGGPNEKLFF
TRBV29-1	.	TRBD2	TRBJ2-5	TGCAGCGTCTCAGCTAGCGGGGTGACCCAGTACTTC	CSVSASGVTQYF
TRBV2	once	TRBD1	TRBJ2-7	TGTGCCAGCAGCTCTCCGGGACAGGGAGCCTACGAGCAGTACTTC	CASSSPGQGAYEQYF
TRBV30	.	.	TRBJ2-5	TGTGCCTGGAGTGTTGGCAATAGGGAGATCCAGTACTTC	CAWSVGNREIQYF
TRBV12-2	.	.	TRBJ1-1	TGTGCAAGTCGCTTAGTGGACTTCCGTGAAGCTTTCTTT	CASRLVDFREAFF
TRBV10-2	.	TRBD1	TRBJ2-2	TGCGCCAGCAGATTACAGGGGAAGCTAAACACCGGGGAGCTGTTTTTT	CASRLQGKLNTGELFF
TRBV5-6	.	TRBD2	TRBJ2-7	TGTGCCAGCAGCCGGACTAGCAACTACGAGCAGTACTTC	CASSRTSNYEQYF
TRBV5-1	.	TRBD2	TRBJ2-3	TGCGCCAGCAGCTTGGACCCGGGAGGGGCCGTAGATACGCAGTATTTT	CASSLDPGGAVDTQYF
TRBV4-3	.	TRBD1	TRBJ1-1	TGCGCCAGCAGCCAAGGTACAGGGGAAAGGCTGAACACTGAAGCTTTCTTT	CASSQGTGERLNTEAFF